Below, one T cell receptor (beta chain) is given with its context. Trimming left V 5 bases short and J 5 bases short, with 16 bases between. This CDR3 has 15 amino acids. Looked up from germline, CDR1 is MNHEY and CDR2 is SVGEGT. Original processing notes: Estimation of nucleated cell counts was performed using reference gene primer amplification. Measured with immunoSEQ multiplex PCR; TCRdb has only the in-frame clones, and not every one. That table gives V, J and clone size, and the DNA gave D and trimming. The sample shows roughly 140,000 clones, roughly 84% of them seen only once. The sample originates from a study of blood T cell repertoires in COVID-19. The overall study: Researchers got acute and convalescent COVID-19 samples from the United States, Italy and Spain. From T cells, B-cell-depleted T cells, or PBMCs came the material, which was cDNA or gDNA.

This clonotype originated in a man between 60 and 70 years old with active or convalescent COVID-19. This chain links TRBV6-2 or TRBV6-3 with TRBJ1-5; D remains ambiguous. The sequenced sample was peripheral blood. CDR3 sequence reads: CASSTWTAGDQPQHF. Here the CDR3 DNA reads TGTGCCAGCAGTACGTGGACGGCGGGTGATCAGCCCCAGCATTTT.